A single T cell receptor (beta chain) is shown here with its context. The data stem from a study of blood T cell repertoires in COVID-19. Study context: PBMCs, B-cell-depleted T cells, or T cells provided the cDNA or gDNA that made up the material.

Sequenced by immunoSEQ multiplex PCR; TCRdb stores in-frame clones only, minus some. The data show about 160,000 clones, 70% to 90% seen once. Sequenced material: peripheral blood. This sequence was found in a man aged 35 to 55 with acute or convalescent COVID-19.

Here the CDR3 DNA reads TGTGCCGGTGGCGAAAGGGGGCGTACCGGGGAGCTGTTTTTT. As protein: CAGGERGRTGELFF. The chain recombines TRBV5-4 with TRBJ2-2, with TRBD1 matching over 7 bases. V dropped 10 bases and J dropped 5; count of bases not matched to a gene: 11. The CDR3 loop spans 14 amino acids. Germline CDR1 SGHNT, CDR2 YYREEE (reference sequence).